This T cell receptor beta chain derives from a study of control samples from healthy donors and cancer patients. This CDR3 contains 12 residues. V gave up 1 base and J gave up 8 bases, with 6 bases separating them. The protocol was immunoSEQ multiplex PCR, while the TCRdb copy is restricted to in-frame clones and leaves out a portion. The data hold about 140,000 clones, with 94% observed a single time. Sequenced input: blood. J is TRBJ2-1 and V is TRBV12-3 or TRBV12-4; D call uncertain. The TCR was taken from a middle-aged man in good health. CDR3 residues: CASSLGGYEQFF. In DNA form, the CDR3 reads TGTGCCAGCAGTTTAGGGGGATATGAGCAGTTCTTC.